Sequencing of this T cell receptor beta chain was carried out in a study of CD8+ T cells in alopecia areata. Study in general: The study gave treated patients oral tofacitinib at 5 to 10 mg twice daily.

Investigators isolated RNA and reverse transcribed it into cDNA to act as the sequencing template. The repertoire was sequenced with immunoSEQ multiplex PCR; TCRdb's copy has only in-frame clones and lacks some. The sample gives tens of thousands of clones, around 96% of which show up once; approximately 24% is in the top ten. Study results and caveats: Lesional scalp, especially alopecia totalis/universalis, showed higher clonality than normal scalp. Patients shared TCRs less clearly than mice did, possibly owing to HLA.

Comment on this clone: The antigen remains undetermined.

Individuals with alopecia areata gave both lesional scalp punch biopsies and peripheral blood for collection. The source was CD8+ T cells sorted from blood, collected at week 0. The receptor was derived from a human donor with alopecia areata.

Here the CDR3 reads CASSQSPGSHEQYF. The CDR3 DNA follows: TGCGCCAGCAGTCAATCGCCAGGGTCCCACGAGCAGTACTTC. The gene calls are TRBV23-1 and TRBJ2-7, with a tentative D call TRBD1 (5 bases). TRBV23-1 is an open reading frame, and its role is uncertain. The CDR3 runs to 14 residues. V was pared by 0 bases and J by 5 bases, with 11 bases between.